What follows are 28 T cell receptor beta chains derived from one specimen sequenced in a study of radiotherapy plus CTLA-4 blockade in lung cancer. Assay used: immunoSEQ multiplex PCR; TCRdb lists only in-frame clones, some missing. The table includes about 110,000 clones, around 85% detected once. The sample here was peripheral blood, taken from a patient treated with radiotherapy plus ipilimumab. The source is a human donor with non-small cell lung cancer that progressed on radiotherapy plus ipilimumab. Some clones in this sample may be carry-over from other donors' samples.

The chain has TRBV5-8 and TRBJ2-3; D not certain. In germline, CDR1 is SGHTS, CDR2 YDEGEE. V was pared by 4 bases and J by 1 base, with 7 bases between. CDR3 length: 13 amino acids. CDR3 protein: CASSLEGTDTQYF. CDR3 in DNA: TGTGCCAGCAGCCTAGAGGGCACAGATACGCAGTATTTT.

The chain carries TRBV19 and TRBJ2-7; D uncertain. CDR3 length equals 13 residues. Germline CDR1 LNHDA, CDR2 SQIVND (reference sequence). Trimming cost V 4 bases and J 5 bases, with 12 bases left between them. The CDR3 here is CASSTGLGDEQYF. CDR3 sequence (DNA): TGTGCCAGTAGTACCGGGCTTGGCGACGAGCAGTACTTC.

This chain links TRBV7-2 with TRBJ2-5; the D gene is possibly TRBD2 (5 bases). The CDR3 length is 15 residues. The V end was cut by 4 bases, the J end by 3 bases, with 15 bases between. The germline gives CDR1 SGHTA, CDR2 FQGNSA. This CDR3 is CASSSRGYREETQYF. Here the CDR3 DNA reads TGTGCCAGCAGCTCCCGAGGGTACAGAGAAGAGACCCAGTACTTC. Using reference TRBV7-2 and TRBJ2-5 for the parts outside the CDR3, the full variable domain is GAGVSQSPSNKVTEKGKDVELRCDPISGHTALYWYRQSLGQGLEFLIYFQGNSAPDKSGLPSDRFSAERTGGSVSTLTIQRTQQEDSAVYLCASSSRGYREETQYFGPGTRLLVL.

The V gene is TRBV9, the J gene TRBJ1-3, with D possibly being TRBD1 (5 bases). CDR3 length: 15 amino acids. In germline, CDR1 is SGDLS, CDR2 YYNGEE. V gave up 0 bases and J gave up 2 bases, with 9 bases separating them. This CDR3 reads CASSVGGAAGNTIYF. In DNA form, the CDR3 reads TGTGCCAGCAGCGTAGGAGGGGCAGCTGGAAACACCATATATTTT.

This chain links TRBV4-1 with TRBJ1-3, with D maybe TRBD1 (6 bases). This CDR3 contains 16 residues. Germline lookup yields CDR1 MGHRA and CDR2 YSYEKL. With 6 bases removed from V and 2 bases from J, the gap between germline ends came to 17 bases. For the CDR3, the DNA is TGCGCCAGCAGTCCCTTAGACAGGAGTCCTGGAAACACCATATATTTT. Its translation is CASSPLDRSPGNTIYF.

V gene TRBV18 combines with J gene TRBJ1-5; weak D call: TRBD1 (6 bases). CDR3 size: 16 residues. V was trimmed by 3 bases and J by 1 base, leaving 13 bases between them. Per the germline V gene, CDR1 is KGHSH and CDR2 is LQKENI. The CDR3 DNA follows: TGTGCCAGCTCACCTCTAGGGGGGCTAAGCAATCAGCCCCAGCATTTT. Translation gives CASSPLGGLSNQPQHF. The full variable domain, with the rest looked up from reference TRBV18 and TRBJ1-5, is NAGVMQNPRHLVRRRGQEARLRCSPMKGHSHVYWYRQLPEEGLKFMVYLQKENIIDESGMPKERFSAEFPKEGPSILRIQQVVRGDSAAYFCASSPLGGLSNQPQHFGDGTRLSIL.

CDR3 nucleotide sequence: TGTGCCAGCAGCTTTGACAAGAACACTGAAGCTTTCTTT. This codes for CASSFDKNTEAFF. This chain connects TRBV5-6 to TRBJ1-1; D gene uncertain. Trimming took off 2 bases at V and 1 base at J, with 6 bases between the two ends. Germline V gives CDR1 SGHDT, CDR2 YYEEEE. The CDR3 has 13 residues.

This clone was seen many times. V usage is TRBV15 and J usage is TRBJ2-2; D gene unclear. V lost 1 base, J lost 3 bases, and 9 bases lay in between. CDR1 and CDR2 (germline): LNHNV, YYDKDF (reference sequence). This CDR3 is built from 15 residues. In nucleotides, the CDR3 is TGTGCCACCAGCAGAGGGGATCTAGACACCGGGGAGCTGTTTTTT. Translation: CATSRGDLDTGELFF. Full variable domain (missing parts from reference TRBV15 and TRBJ2-2): DAMVIQNPRYQVTQFGKPVTLSCSQTLNHNVMYWYQQKSSQAPKLLFHYYDKDFNNEADTPDNFQSRRPNTSFCFLDIRSPGLGDTAMYLCATSRGDLDTGELFFGEGSRLTVL.

The chain joins TRBV7-8 to TRBJ2-7; TRBD1 matches at 9 bases. CDR1 and CDR2 (germline): SGHVS, FQNEAQ. V dropped 2 bases and J dropped 6; count of bases not matched to a gene: 5. There are 14 residues in the CDR3. In nucleotides, the CDR3 is TGTGCCAGCAGCTTATTTGGGACAGGGTCCGAGCAGTACTTC. Protein: CASSLFGTGSEQYF.

V usage is TRBV9 and J usage is TRBJ1-1; D is perhaps TRBD1 (5 bases). Germline CDR1 is SGDLS and CDR2 is YYNGEE. The V end lost 0 bases, the J end lost 6 bases, and 9 bases lay between the germline ends. CDR3 size: 13 residues. Here the CDR3 reads CASSVVGAAEAFF. Here the CDR3 DNA reads TGTGCCAGCAGCGTAGTCGGGGCTGCTGAAGCTTTCTTT.

This clone was counted only a few times. This chain joins TRBV6-6 and TRBJ1-2; TRBD1 agrees at 7 bases. V dropped 2 bases and J dropped 7; count of bases not matched to a gene: 1. Germline CDR1 reads MNHNY; CDR2 reads SVGAGI (reference sequence). This CDR3 region has 12 residues. CDR3 sequence (DNA): TGTGCCAGCAGTTACGCAGGGGGTGGCTACACCTTC. Translated: CASSYAGGGYTF.

V is TRBV5-6 and J is TRBJ1-4; 10 nucleotides line up with TRBD1. V trimming: 3 bases; J trimming: 10 bases; junction bases outside the gene matches: 6. There are 14 residues in the CDR3. The germline gives CDR1 SGHDT, CDR2 YYEEEE. CDR3 nucleotide sequence: TGTGCCAGCAGCTCCCGGGACAGGGGCCCAAAACTGTTTTTT. Translating it yields CASSSRDRGPKLFF.

The V and J genes are TRBV4-3 and TRBJ2-3; 12 nucleotides agree with TRBD1. This CDR3 spans 17 amino acids. CDR1 and CDR2 from the germline V gene are LGHNA and YSLEER. The junction had 6 bases not matched to a gene; V was cut back by 0 bases and J by 5 bases. The CDR3: CASSQDRDRGRLDTQYF. CDR3 nucleotide sequence: TGCGCCAGCAGCCAAGACCGGGACAGGGGGCGCCTAGATACGCAGTATTTT.

Comments on this clone: A junction boundary mismatches the germline segment, possibly from a read error. V usage is TRBV29-1 and J usage is TRBJ2-5; D call uncertain. The CDR3 runs to 12 residues. Germline CDR1 SQVTM, CDR2 ANQGSEA. The CDR3: CSVEDTSGAQYF. In nucleotides, the CDR3 is TGCAGCGTCGAAGACACCTCTGGGGCCCAGTACTTC.

This chain connects TRBV5-4 to TRBJ2-7; D possibly uses TRBD1 or TRBD2 (6 bases each). V lost 4 bases to trimming and J lost 4 bases, with 15 bases between them. The CDR3 is made up of 14 amino acids. CDR1 and CDR2 (germline): SGHNT, YYREEE (reference sequence). The CDR3 nucleotides are TGTGCCAGCAGCCTTGGCCGGGGGCCTTACGAGCAGTACTTC. Protein: CASSLGRGPYEQYF. Together with reference TRBV5-4 and TRBJ2-7, the CDR3 gives the full variable domain: ETGVTQSPTHLIKTRGQQVTLRCSSQSGHNTVSWYQQALGQGPQFIFQYYREEENGRGNFPPRFSGLQFPNYSSELNVNALELDDSALYLCASSLGRGPYEQYFGPGTRLTVT.

In its sample, this clone was seen a few times. Sequence at one end of the junction differs from germline and may be a read error. The V gene is TRBV5-4, the J gene TRBJ1-2; TRBD1 aligns across 11 bases. CDR1 SGHNT and CDR2 YYREEE come from the germline V gene (reference sequence). The CDR3 totals 14 residues. Written as DNA, the CDR3 is TGTGCCAGCAGCTTGGATAGGGGGACAGGGGGGAAGGCCTTC. Amino acids: CASSLDRGTGGKAF.

The V gene is TRBV5-1, the J gene TRBJ1-1; D is uncertain. V was cut by 2 bases and J by 11 bases, with 16 bases left in between. Germline V gives CDR1 SGHRS, CDR2 YFSETQ. This CDR3 contains 13 residues. CDR3 sequence: CASSLEGGLAAFF. CDR3 coding DNA: TGCGCCAGCAGCTTAGAGGGTGGGTTGGCCGCTTTCTTT.

The chain joins TRBV5-4 to TRBJ2-7; D not certain. The CDR3 has 13 amino acids. Trimming left V 0 bases short and J 2 bases short, with 6 bases between. Germline values: CDR1 SGHNT, CDR2 YYREEE (reference sequence). The CDR3 region is CASSLDSAYEQYF. The CDR3, as DNA: TGTGCCAGCAGCTTGGACAGTGCCTACGAGCAGTACTTC.

The V gene is TRBV5-1, the J gene TRBJ2-2; D unclear. V lost 0 bases to trimming and J lost 2 bases, with 8 bases between them. Germline V gene data show CDR1 as SGHRS and CDR2 as YFSETQ. The CDR3 is 15 amino acids. DNA of the CDR3: TGCGCCAGCAGCTTGGACTCCTTTAACACCGGGGAGCTGTTTTTT. Protein product: CASSLDSFNTGELFF.

The chain links TRBV6-5 to TRBJ1-1; 8 nucleotides align to TRBD1. Germline V gene lookup returns CDR1 MNHEY and CDR2 SVGAGI. After removal of 2 bases from V and 4 bases from J, the junction contained 9 bases not matched to a gene. CDR3 size: 16 residues. The CDR3 here is CASSYKAGGAVTEAFF. The CDR3 DNA is TGTGCCAGCAGTTACAAGGCAGGGGGCGCGGTCACTGAAGCTTTCTTT.

The chain is built from TRBV5-1 and TRBJ1-6; tentatively, D is TRBD1 (5 bases). V lost 4 bases to trimming and J lost 5 bases, with 19 bases between them. The CDR3 spans 17 residues. Looked up from germline, CDR1 is SGHRS and CDR2 is YFSETQ. CDR3 sequence (DNA): TGCGCCAGCAGCGGGCGGGACCAAGGTGACAATAATTCACCCCTCCACTTT. Translating gives CASSGRDQGDNNSPLHF.

The J gene is TRBJ1-1, the V gene TRBV10-2; 7 bases align to TRBD1. V dropped 5 bases and J dropped 0; count of bases not matched to a gene: 6. Germline V CDR1 and CDR2: WSHSY, SAAADI. The CDR3 length is 15 residues. CDR3 region: CASSRQGQMNTEAFF. The CDR3 bases are TGCGCCAGCAGTCGACAGGGTCAGATGAACACTGAAGCTTTCTTT.

This clone was observed a single time. This rearrangement joins TRBV5-8 to TRBJ2-7, with 10 positions matching TRBD1. The CDR3 runs 16 residues. Germline V gene sequence: CDR1 SGHTS, CDR2 YDEGEE. V shed 4 bases, J shed 3 bases, and the junction held 10 bases outside the gene matches. For the CDR3, the DNA is TGTGCCAGCAGCCGCTACCCGACAGGGGGCGGCTACGAGCAGTACTTC. Translation: CASSRYPTGGGYEQYF.

The chain uses TRBV5-4 and TRBJ2-2, with 10 bases matching TRBD1. V lost 0 bases and J lost 4; bases outside the gene matches: 3. From germline, CDR1 is SGHNT and CDR2 YYREEE (reference sequence). This CDR3 comprises 16 residues. This chain's CDR3 is CASSLGGQGGTGELFF. The CDR3 DNA reads as TGTGCCAGCAGCTTGGGAGGACAGGGGGGCACCGGGGAGCTGTTTTTT.

The chain has TRBV13 and TRBJ2-5; no definite D call. Germline-derived CDR1 and CDR2 are PRHDT and FYEKMQ (reference sequence). With 5 bases removed from V and 1 base from J, the gap between germline ends came to 8 bases. This CDR3 is built from 13 residues. CDR3 loop: CASSAPVQETQYF. The CDR3 DNA is TGTGCCAGCAGCGCCCCAGTCCAAGAGACCCAGTACTTC. Full variable domain (rest looked up from reference TRBV13 and TRBJ2-5): AAGVIQSPRHLIKEKRETATLKCYPIPRHDTVYWYQQGPGQDPQFLISFYEKMQSDKGSIPDRFSAQQFSDYHSELNMSSLELGDSALYFCASSAPVQETQYFGPGTRLLVL.

This clone has just a few counts. V usage is TRBV5-6 and J usage is TRBJ1-3; unclear D gene. Germline CDR1 SGHDT, CDR2 YYEEEE. The germline V and J ends were trimmed by 1 base and 0 bases, with 11 bases remaining between them. This CDR3 contains 16 residues. In DNA, the CDR3 is TGTGCCAGCAGCTTGCGGGTGGGCAGCTCTGGAAACACCATATATTTT. Residues: CASSLRVGSSGNTIYF.

V and J are TRBV9 and TRBJ1-3; possible D gene TRBD1, 6 bases. V dropped 0 bases and J dropped 0 bases, with 10 bases sitting between them. The CDR3 is 16 residues long. CDR1 is SGDLS and CDR2 is YYNGEE in the germline V gene. CDR3 in DNA: TGTGCCAGCAGCGTAGGAGGACAGCCCTCTGGAAACACCATATATTTT. Protein product: CASSVGGQPSGNTIYF. The full variable domain, its missing parts supplied by reference TRBV9 and TRBJ1-3, is DSGVTQTPKHLITATGQRVTLRCSPRSGDLSVYWYQQSLDQGLQFLIQYYNGEERAKGNILERFSAQQFPDLHSELNLSSLELGDSALYFCASSVGGQPSGNTIYFGEGSWLTVV.

V and J are TRBV6-6 and TRBJ2-1, with 7 bases matching TRBD2. V gave up 2 bases and J gave up 5 bases; unmatched junction bases: 3. The germline V gene has CDR1 MNHNY and CDR2 SVGAGI (reference sequence). The CDR3 spans 14 residues. CDR3 residues: CASSYRGGHNEQFF. The CDR3 DNA reads as TGTGCCAGCAGTTACCGCGGGGGTCACAATGAGCAGTTCTTC.